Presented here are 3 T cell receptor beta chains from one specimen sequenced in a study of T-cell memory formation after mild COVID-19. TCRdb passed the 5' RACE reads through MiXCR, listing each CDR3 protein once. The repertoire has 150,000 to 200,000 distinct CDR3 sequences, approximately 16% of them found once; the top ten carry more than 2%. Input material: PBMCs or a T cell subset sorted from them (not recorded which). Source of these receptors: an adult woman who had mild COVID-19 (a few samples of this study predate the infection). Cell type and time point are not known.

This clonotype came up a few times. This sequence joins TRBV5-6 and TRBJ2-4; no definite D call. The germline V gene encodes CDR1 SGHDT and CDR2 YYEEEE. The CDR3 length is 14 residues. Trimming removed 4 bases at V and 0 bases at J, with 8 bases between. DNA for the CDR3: TGTGCCAGCAGCCGGTCCGTAGCCAAAAACATTCAGTACTTC. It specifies CASSRSVAKNIQYF.

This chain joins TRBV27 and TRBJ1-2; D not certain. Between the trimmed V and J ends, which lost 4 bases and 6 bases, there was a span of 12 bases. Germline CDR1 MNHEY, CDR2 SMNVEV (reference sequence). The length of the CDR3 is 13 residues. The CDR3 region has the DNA TGTGCCAGCAGTTCCCTTTGGATCCATGGCTACACCTTC. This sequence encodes CASSSLWIHGYTF.

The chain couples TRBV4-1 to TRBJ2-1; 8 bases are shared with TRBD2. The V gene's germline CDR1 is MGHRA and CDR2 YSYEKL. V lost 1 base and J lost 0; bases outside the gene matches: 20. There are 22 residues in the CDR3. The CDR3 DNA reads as TGCGCCAGCAGCCAAGGACTCCGATTAGCGGGGAGCCCGATGAGCTCCTACAATGAGCAGTTCTTC. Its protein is CASSQGLRLAGSPMSSYNEQFF.